A selection of T cell receptor beta chains follows, all from one sample in a study of blood T cell repertoires in COVID-19. Assay used: immunoSEQ multiplex PCR; TCRdb lists only in-frame clones, some missing. This sample has some 40,000 clones, with about 90% found just once. The sequencing sample was made of peripheral blood. These receptors originate from a man between 60 and 75 years old with acute or convalescent COVID-19. CDR3s include the opening cysteine and the closing phenylalanine or tryptophan. A D gene is named only where the DNA matches it firmly. Rows give clone size only sometimes, using once, few, many, or a class for an expanded clone.

TRBV6-5	-	13	-	TRBJ1-5	TGTGCCAGCACGCGGCAGATGGATCAGCCCCAGCATTTT	CASTRQMDQPQHF
TRBV5-1	-	15	-	TRBJ2-7	TGCGCCAGCAGCTTGGCCGGGACTGCCACCTACGAGCAGTACTTC	CASSLAGTATYEQYF
TRBV30	-	13	TRBD1	TRBJ1-2	TGTGCCTGGAACCCTATGGGACAGGGGCGCTACACCTTC	CAWNPMGQGRYTF
TRBV28	-	15	TRBD2	TRBJ2-7	TGTGCCAGCAGTCGGGCTAGCGGGAGAGGGTACGAGCAGTACTTC	CASSRASGRGYEQYF
TRBV5-1	-	15	-	TRBJ2-3	TGCGCCAGCAGCGAGGGGGCGGGAGGTCCAGATACGCAGTATTTT	CASSEGAGGPDTQYF
TRBV5-1	-	16	-	TRBJ2-3	TGCGCCAGCAGCTTCTGGAGCGGGTCTAGCACAGATACGCAGTATTTT	CASSFWSGSSTDTQYF
TRBV3-1/TRBV3-2	-	13	-	TRBJ2-5	TGTGCCAGCGGGGGGGCTACTCAAGAGACCCAGTACTTC	CASGGATQETQYF
TRBV5-1	few	15	-	TRBJ1-3	TGCGCCAGCAGCTTGGATCACATCTCTGGAAACACCATATATTTT	CASSLDHISGNTIYF
TRBV30	-	13	TRBD1	TRBJ1-5	TGTGCCTGGAGTCTGGACAGGGGTCAGCCCCAGCATTTT	CAWSLDRGQPQHF
TRBV27	-	18	TRBD2	TRBJ2-1	TGTGCCAGCAAGCCACTAGCGGGAGGCCAGTCCGTAGGGACAAAGCAGTTCTTC	CASKPLAGGQSVGTKQFF
TRBV3-1/TRBV3-2	-	14	-	TRBJ2-5	TGTGCCAGCAGCCAATACGACTTCAGAGAGACCCAGTACTTC	CASSQYDFRETQYF
TRBV24-1	few	16	-	TRBJ2-2	TGTGCCACCAGTGATCCCCGGCAGGGGTTAGCCGGGGAGCTGTTTTTT	CATSDPRQGLAGELFF
TRBV10-3	-	14	-	TRBJ2-1	TGTGCCATCAGTGAGTCCAAACTCCTCAATGAGCAGTTCTTC	CAISESKLLNEQFF
TRBV5-4	-	16	-	TRBJ2-1	TGTGCCAGCAGCTTGGACCCTAGCCGAGCAAACAATGAGCAGTTCTTC	CASSLDPSRANNEQFF
TRBV10-1	-	14	TRBD2	TRBJ2-5	TGCGCCAGCAGTGCAGGACTAGCGGAAGAGACCCAGTACTTC	CASSAGLAEETQYF
TRBV19	once	13	TRBD2	TRBJ2-7	TGTGCCAGTAGTCAGGGACTAAACCTTGGGCAGTACTTC	CASSQGLNLGQYF
TRBV18	-	12	-	TRBJ1-1	TGTGCCAGCTCACCCCCGGGGGGTTGGGCTTTCTTT	CASSPPGGWAFF
TRBV6-1	-	14	TRBD1	TRBJ1-4	TGTGCCAGCAGCCCGGACAGGGCGATAGAAAAACTGTTTTTT	CASSPDRAIEKLFF
TRBV5-1	-	11	-	TRBJ1-1	TGCGCCAGCATGGGGCAGACTGAAGCTTTCTTT	CASMGQTEAFF
TRBV27	-	17	-	TRBJ2-1	TGTGCCAGCAGTCCCTCCCGGACCGGTGGAGGATACAATGAGCAGTTCTTC	CASSPSRTGGGYNEQFF
TRBV27	-	12	TRBD1	TRBJ2-1	TGTGCCAGCAGTTTACCAGGGGGCAGGCCGTTCTTC	CASSLPGGRPFF
TRBV2	-	13	-	TRBJ1-1	TGTGCCAGCAGTGGACAGGAAATCGGGGACGCTTTCTTT	CASSGQEIGDAFF
TRBV28	-	13	TRBD1	TRBJ1-2	TGTGCCAGCATCTTTCGAACAGGGGATGGCTACACCTTC	CASIFRTGDGYTF
TRBV11-2	-	16	-	TRBJ1-1	TGTGCCAGCAGCCCGACACAAACGGTCGGTACCACTGAAGCTTTCTTT	CASSPTQTVGTTEAFF
TRBV7-2	-	13	TRBD1	TRBJ1-1	TGTGCCAGCAGCTCCGGGACAGCCACCGAAGCTTTCTTT	CASSSGTATEAFF
TRBV27	-	16	TRBD1	TRBJ1-2	TGTGCCAGCAGTTTGTTAACCGGGACAGTCCTCTATGGCTACACCTTC	CASSLLTGTVLYGYTF
TRBV15	once	16	TRBD2	TRBJ2-7	TGTGCCACCAGCGGACTCAGGACTAGCGTGATGCACGAGCAGTACTTC	CATSGLRTSVMHEQYF
TRBV11-2	-	16	TRBD2	TRBJ2-3	TGTGCCAGCAGCTTACTAGCGGGAATTGCTGGGGTCCACCAGTATTTT	CASSLLAGIAGVHQYF